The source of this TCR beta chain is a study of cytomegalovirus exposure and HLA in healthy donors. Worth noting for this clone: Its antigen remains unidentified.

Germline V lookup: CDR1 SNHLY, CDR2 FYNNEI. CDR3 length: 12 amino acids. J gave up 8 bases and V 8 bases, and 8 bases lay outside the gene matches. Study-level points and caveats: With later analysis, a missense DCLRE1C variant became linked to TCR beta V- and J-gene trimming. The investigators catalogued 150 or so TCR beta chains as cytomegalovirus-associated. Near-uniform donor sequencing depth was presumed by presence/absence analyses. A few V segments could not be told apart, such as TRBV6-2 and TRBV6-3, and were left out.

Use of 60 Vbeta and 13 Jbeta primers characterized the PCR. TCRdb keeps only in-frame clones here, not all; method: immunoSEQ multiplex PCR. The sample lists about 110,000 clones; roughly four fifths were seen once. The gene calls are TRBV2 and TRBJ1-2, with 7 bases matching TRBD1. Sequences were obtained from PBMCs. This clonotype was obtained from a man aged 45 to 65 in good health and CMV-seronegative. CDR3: CASSFRGEGYTF. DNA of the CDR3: TGTGCCAGCTCTTTCAGGGGGGAGGGCTACACCTTC.